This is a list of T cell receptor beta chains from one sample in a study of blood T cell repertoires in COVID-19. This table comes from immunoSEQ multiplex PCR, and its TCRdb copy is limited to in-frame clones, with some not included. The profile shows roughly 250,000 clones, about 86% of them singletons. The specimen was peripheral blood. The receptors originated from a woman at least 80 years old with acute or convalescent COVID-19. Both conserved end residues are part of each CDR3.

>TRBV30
CAWLRQAEAFF
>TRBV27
CASSASGGRDYGYTF
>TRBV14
CASSQGVREGNPTGEQYF
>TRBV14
CASSQDRGRAESTDTQYF
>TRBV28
CALGVQGANTGELFF
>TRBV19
CASTLTGIPGELFF
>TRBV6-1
CASSEDSTNYGYTF
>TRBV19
CASTLTARITGANVLTF
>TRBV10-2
CATKRLAGAQETQYF
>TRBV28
CASKGQPNTGELFF
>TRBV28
CASSPGGIWLEKLFF
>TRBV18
CASSPAVRYTEAFF
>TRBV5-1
CASSLVARGDTEAFF
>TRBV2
CASSLGQYGYTF
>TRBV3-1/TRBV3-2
CASSQEEVYNSPLHF
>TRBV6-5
CASRAGDSNYGYTF
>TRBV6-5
CASSYSGTGDEKLFF
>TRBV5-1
CASRVGPEGPQHF
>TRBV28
CASSLFDGSEQFF
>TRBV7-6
CASSPWHRGRDTGELFF
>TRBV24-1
CATSEPGLRGYTF
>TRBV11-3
CASSRGTSTGELFF
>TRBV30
CAWSPGGEQYF
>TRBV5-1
CASSLHSGNTIYF
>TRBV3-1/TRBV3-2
CASSQRTNNEKLFF
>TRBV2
CASSLLTGKNEKLFF
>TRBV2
CASSGSSGGGSVQFF
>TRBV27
CASREIRGGEQYF
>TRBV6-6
CASRLDRSYTEAFF
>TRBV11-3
CASSLGGNTEAFF
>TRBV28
CASMSRLRGSYEQYF
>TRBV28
CASSFDGLVGGTDTQYF
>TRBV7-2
CASSLESRTQYNSPLHF
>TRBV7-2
CASSPMDRGLQETQYF
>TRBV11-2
CASSLVQGLGYTF
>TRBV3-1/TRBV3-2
CASSRRGTGELFF